These 27 T cell receptor beta chains came from one sample sequenced in a study of cytomegalovirus exposure and HLA in healthy donors. PCR amplification relied on 60 Vbeta primers (plus 13 Jbeta primers). TCRdb's table, derived via immunoSEQ multiplex PCR, lists solely in-frame clones and lacks some. Altogether over 110,000 clones are present, around 82% being singletons, with the ten largest covering approximately 5.6%. Sequenced sample: PBMCs. Source of these receptors: a middle-aged woman in good health and CMV-seropositive.

This sequence joins TRBV27 and TRBJ2-1; 16 positions match TRBD2. With V trimmed by 7 bases and J by 8 bases, 14 bases remained unmatched. This CDR3 has 18 residues. Germline V CDR1 and CDR2: MNHEY, SMNVEV (reference sequence). As DNA, the CDR3 is TGTGCCAGCAAACCGGGACTAGCGGGAGGGCCGAAGGTTGATGAGCAGTTCTTC. This sequence encodes CASKPGLAGGPKVDEQFF.

This rearrangement joins TRBV5-1 to TRBJ2-1, with TRBD2 as a possible D gene (5 bases). Trimming shortened V by 5 bases and J by 4 bases, and 16 bases separated the two germline ends. This CDR3 spans 15 amino acids. Germline lookup yields CDR1 SGHRS and CDR2 YFSETQ. The DNA of the CDR3 is TGCGCCAGCAGTCTCGAGGGTCGGCAGTACAATGAGCAGTTCTTC. Translated, it gives CASSLEGRQYNEQFF. The full variable domain, rest sourced from reference TRBV5-1 and TRBJ2-1, is KAGVTQTPRYLIKTRGQQVTLSCSPISGHRSVSWYQQTPGQGLQFLFEYFSETQRNKGNFPGRFSGRQFSNSRSEMNVSTLELGDSALYLCASSLEGRQYNEQFFGPGTRLTVL.

The sample holds one count of this clone. The chain links TRBV12-5 to TRBJ1-4; unclear D gene. CDR3 length: 16 residues. V was cut by 0 bases and J by 0 bases, with 8 bases left in between. Germline V gives CDR1 LGHNT, CDR2 FRNRAP. In nucleotides, the CDR3 is TGTGCTAGTGGTTTGGTGTTACGGGCAACTAATGAAAAACTGTTTTTT. This translates into CASGLVLRATNEKLFF. The full variable domain, its missing parts supplied by reference TRBV12-5 and TRBJ1-4, is DARVTQTPRHKVTEMGQEVTMRCQPILGHNTVFWYRQTMMQGLELLAYFRNRAPLDDSGMPKDRFSAEMPDATLATLKIQPSEPRDSAVYFCASGLVLRATNEKLFFGSGTQLSVL.

The chain recombines TRBV30 with TRBJ1-4, with a possible D match to TRBD1 (5 bases). The CDR3 runs 13 residues. The V gene lost 4 bases and the J gene lost 4 bases, with 10 bases spanning the gap. The germline gives CDR1 GTSNPN, CDR2 SVGIG (reference sequence). The CDR3 DNA is TGTGCCTGGATGGATCAGGGTAATGAAAAACTGTTTTTT. Translated: CAWMDQGNEKLFF. Based on the CDR3 plus reference TRBV30 and TRBJ1-4, the full variable domain is SQTIHQWPATLVQPVGSPLSLECTVEGTSNPNLYWYRQAAGRGLQLLFYSVGIGQISSEVPQNLSASRPQDRQFILSSKKLLLSDSGFYLCAWMDQGNEKLFFGSGTQLSVL.

The V call is TRBV11-2, the J call TRBJ2-7; 7 bases are shared with TRBD2. There are 14 residues in the CDR3. The germline gives CDR1 SGHAT, CDR2 FQNNGV. The V segment lost 0 bases and the J segment 6 bases; nucleotides outside the gene matches: 5. The CDR3 reads CASSLDKGRGEQYF. The CDR3 DNA reads TGTGCCAGCAGCTTAGATAAGGGGAGGGGCGAGCAGTACTTC.

The chain is built from TRBV5-1 and TRBJ1-1, with 10 bases fitting TRBD1. The CDR3 spans 14 residues. CDR1 is SGHRS and CDR2 is YFSETQ in the germline V gene. The junction had 7 bases not matched to a gene; V was cut back by 4 bases and J by 7 bases. In nucleotides, the CDR3 is TGCGCCAGCAGCCGGGGACAGGGGTTGGGTGAAGCTTTCTTT. It specifies CASSRGQGLGEAFF. Full variable domain (rest looked up from reference TRBV5-1 and TRBJ1-1): KAGVTQTPRYLIKTRGQQVTLSCSPISGHRSVSWYQQTPGQGLQFLFEYFSETQRNKGNFPGRFSGRQFSNSRSEMNVSTLELGDSALYLCASSRGQGLGEAFFGQGTRLTVV.

The chain combines TRBV7-3 with TRBJ2-3; D not certain. The germline CDR1 and CDR2 sequences are SGHTA and FQGTGA. This CDR3 has 13 amino acids. V was pared by 4 bases and J by 3 bases, with 8 bases between. CDR3 DNA sequence: TGTGCCAGCAGCTCTCCACAGACAGATACGCAGTATTTT. It encodes CASSSPQTDTQYF.

Only one count was recorded for this clone. This chain links TRBV7-8 with TRBJ2-3, with 9 bases that match TRBD1. This CDR3 region has 16 residues. The trim removed 5 bases at V and 1 base at J, leaving 7 bases unmatched. In germline, CDR1 is SGHVS, CDR2 FQNEAQ. The CDR3 is CASSLGWTGGTDTQYF. For the CDR3, the DNA is TGTGCCAGCAGCCTAGGGTGGACAGGGGGCACAGATACGCAGTATTTT.

On this clone itself: Other DNA sequences in this sample translate to the same CDR3. This sequence joins TRBV6-5 and TRBJ1-6; D gene ambiguous. The germline CDR1 and CDR2 sequences are MNHEY and SVGAGI. The V end was cut by 0 bases, the J end by 8 bases, with 11 bases between. The CDR3 extends over 15 amino acids. The CDR3 DNA follows: TGTGCCAGCAGTTACTCGAGAACGGGAGATTCACCCCTCCACTTT. It codes for CASSYSRTGDSPLHF.

The DNA for the CDR3 is TGTGCCTGGAGGGGACTTTCCCCTATGGGTGGCTACACCTTC. This codes for CAWRGLSPMGGYTF. This chain joins TRBV30 and TRBJ1-2, with D perhaps matching TRBD1 (5 bases). CDR3 length: 14 amino acids. Germline V gene sequence: CDR1 GTSNPN, CDR2 SVGIG (reference sequence). The V and J ends lost 3 bases and 7 bases respectively, with 18 bases between them.

The chain links TRBV10-3 to TRBJ2-7; 9 nucleotides agree with TRBD1. The CDR3 consists of 14 residues. The V segment lost 6 bases and the J segment 5 bases; nucleotides outside the gene matches: 8. Per germline, CDR1 ENHRY and CDR2 SYGVKD. The CDR3 coding sequence is TGTGCCATCAGGAACCAGGACAGGGGCGACGAGCAGTACTTC. Encoded protein: CAIRNQDRGDEQYF.

This clone was detected only once. The CDR3 bases are TGCGCCAGCAGCTTGGCCCTACCGGTGGAGACCCAGTACTTC. Its protein product is CASSLALPVETQYF. The gene calls are TRBV5-1 and TRBJ2-5; D is unclear. Germline lookup yields CDR1 SGHRS and CDR2 YFSETQ. The CDR3 length is 14 residues. V was trimmed by 0 bases and J by 5 bases, leaving 11 bases between them.

The chain recombines TRBV7-9 with TRBJ2-2; D gene uncertain. V lost 5 bases to trimming and J lost 5 bases, with 9 bases between them. Germline-derived CDR1 and CDR2 are SEHNR and FQNEAQ (reference sequence). There are 13 residues in the CDR3. The CDR3 sequence is CASSRQGTGELFF. For the CDR3, the DNA is TGTGCCAGCAGCCGACAAGGAACCGGGGAGCTGTTTTTT.

This clone was observed once. V is TRBV7-2 and J is TRBJ2-7; TRBD2 aligns across 10 bases. Germline V lookup: CDR1 SGHTA, CDR2 FQGNSA. The CDR3 has 14 residues. The V segment lost 4 bases and the J segment 4 bases; nucleotides outside the gene matches: 4. The CDR3 DNA reads as TGTGCCAGCAGCTACCTAGCGGGAGTGTACGAGCAGTACTTC. Its protein product is CASSYLAGVYEQYF.

V and J are TRBV2 and TRBJ2-5; 9 nucleotides align to TRBD2. Germline V CDR1 and CDR2: SNHLY, FYNNEI. This CDR3 spans 15 amino acids. After removal of 4 bases from V and 5 bases from J, the junction contained 8 bases not matched to a gene. CDR3 protein: CASSGPSGNRETQYF. The CDR3 DNA follows: TGTGCCAGCAGTGGGCCTAGCGGGAATAGGGAGACCCAGTACTTC.

CDR3 amino acids: CASRLQGATDTQYF. In DNA form, the CDR3 reads TGTGCCAGCAGGTTACAGGGGGCAACAGATACGCAGTATTTT. V gene TRBV7-2 combines with J gene TRBJ2-3; 9 positions agree with TRBD1. V shed 6 bases and J 3 bases; nucleotides not matched to a gene: 4. Germline V gene data show CDR1 as SGHTA and CDR2 as FQGNSA. The CDR3 spans 14 residues.

The rearrangement joins TRBV11-2 to TRBJ2-7, with a weak D call TRBD1 (6 bases). The CDR3 loop spans 15 amino acids. Trimming stripped 5 bases from V and 3 bases from J, with 17 bases between. CDR1 is SGHAT, CDR2 FQNNGV, per germline. As DNA, the CDR3 is TGTGCCAGCAGCCCACTTCGGACAGTTCTCTACGAGCAGTACTTC. Translated, it gives CASSPLRTVLYEQYF.

The rearrangement uses TRBV2 and TRBJ2-1; no firm D call. With 1 base removed from V and 10 bases from J, the gap between germline ends came to 14 bases. Germline CDR1 reads SNHLY; CDR2 reads FYNNEI. This CDR3 spans 14 amino acids. CDR3 sequence (DNA): TGTGCCAGCAGTGAAGTTTCCAAAATCGGGGAGCAGTTCTTC. Its protein is CASSEVSKIGEQFF. Complete variable domain (other parts from reference TRBV2 and TRBJ2-1): EPEVTQTPSHQVTQMGQEVILRCVPISNHLYFYWYRQILGQKVEFLVSFYNNEISEKSEIFDDQFSVERPDGSNFTLKIRSTKLEDSAMYFCASSEVSKIGEQFFGPGTRLTVL.

V and J are TRBV6-6 and TRBJ2-5, with 8 bases matching TRBD1. V lost 6 bases, J lost 4 bases, and 7 bases stayed unmatched. CDR1 MNHNY and CDR2 SVGAGI come from the germline V gene (reference sequence). This CDR3 comprises 14 residues. CDR3 DNA sequence: TGTGCCAGCAGCCGGACAGGGCAGGGAGAGACCCAGTACTTC. Protein sequence: CASSRTGQGETQYF.

V and J are TRBV5-1 and TRBJ2-3; D possibly corresponds to TRBD2 (6 bases). This CDR3 region has 15 residues. Germline CDR1 is SGHRS and CDR2 is YFSETQ. Trimming cost V 7 bases and J 5 bases, with 20 bases left between them. The CDR3 loop is CASFAGLGGEDTQYF. The CDR3 region has the DNA TGCGCCAGCTTCGCAGGGCTGGGAGGAGAAGATACGCAGTATTTT.

The CDR3 DNA sequence: TGCGCCAGCAGCTGGGGACTAGCGGGACCGTCCCAAGAGACCCAGTACTTC. Protein product: CASSWGLAGPSQETQYF. The gene calls are TRBV5-1 and TRBJ2-5, with TRBD2 matching over 13 bases. Trimming removed 3 bases from V and 1 base from J; junction bases left unmatched: 6. The CDR3 consists of 17 residues. CDR1 is SGHRS and CDR2 is YFSETQ in the germline V gene.

The table lists this clone with a few counts. The sample has other DNA sequences that encode this CDR3 too. V and J are TRBV10-3 and TRBJ1-3, with TRBD1 identical over 8 bases. The trim removed 5 bases at V and 0 bases at J, leaving 6 bases unmatched. The CDR3 is 16 residues long. Germline CDR1 ENHRY, CDR2 SYGVKD. The CDR3 here is CAISSTQGASGNTIYF. The CDR3 DNA is TGTGCCATCAGTTCAACCCAGGGGGCCTCTGGAAACACCATATATTTT.

This rearrangement joins TRBV6-5 to TRBJ2-5, with 11 bases fitting TRBD1. The J call could be wrong; TRBJ2-7 is a better fit for the DNA end. Germline V lookup: CDR1 MNHEY, CDR2 SVGAGI. This CDR3 region has 14 residues. The CDR3 here is CASSRDRGTYEQYF. CDR3 nucleotide sequence: TGTGCCAGCAGTCGGGACAGGGGGACCTACGAGCAGTACTTC.

This chain joins TRBV9 and TRBJ1-2, with 7 bases that match TRBD1. The germline V gene has CDR1 SGDLS and CDR2 YYNGEE. This CDR3 has 15 amino acids. V lost 0 bases, J lost 4 bases, and 6 bases stayed unmatched. The CDR3 DNA is TGTGCCAGCAGCGTAGATTCGGCAGGGGGCTATGGCTACACCTTC. Its translation is CASSVDSAGGYGYTF.

The rearrangement uses TRBV5-1 and TRBJ2-1, with 10 positions matching TRBD2. Germline V CDR1 and CDR2: SGHRS, YFSETQ. The V gene end was trimmed by 7 bases and the J gene end by 3 bases; junction bases not matched to a gene: 7. This CDR3 has 15 residues. CDR3 coding DNA: TGCGCCAGCGCCCCTAGACTAGCGGGCTACAATGAGCAGTTCTTC. Amino acid sequence: CASAPRLAGYNEQFF. Full variable domain (rest looked up from reference TRBV5-1 and TRBJ2-1): KAGVTQTPRYLIKTRGQQVTLSCSPISGHRSVSWYQQTPGQGLQFLFEYFSETQRNKGNFPGRFSGRQFSNSRSEMNVSTLELGDSALYLCASAPRLAGYNEQFFGPGTRLTVL.

The chain combines TRBV5-1 with TRBJ2-1, with 11 positions matching TRBD2. Germline lookup yields CDR1 SGHRS and CDR2 YFSETQ. The CDR3 contains 16 residues. With V trimmed by 2 bases and J by 4 bases, 5 bases remained unmatched. CDR3 coding DNA: TGCGCCAGCAGCTTTACTAGCGGGAGAGGGTACAATGAGCAGTTCTTC. It specifies CASSFTSGRGYNEQFF.

V usage is TRBV18 and J usage is TRBJ2-7; 11 bases align to TRBD2. CDR3 length: 15 amino acids. J was trimmed by 3 bases and V by 3 bases; bases with no gene match: 4. Germline CDR1 and CDR2: KGHSH and LQKENI. CDR3: CASSPSGLAVYEQYF. In DNA, the CDR3 is TGTGCCAGCTCACCTTCGGGACTAGCGGTCTACGAGCAGTACTTC.